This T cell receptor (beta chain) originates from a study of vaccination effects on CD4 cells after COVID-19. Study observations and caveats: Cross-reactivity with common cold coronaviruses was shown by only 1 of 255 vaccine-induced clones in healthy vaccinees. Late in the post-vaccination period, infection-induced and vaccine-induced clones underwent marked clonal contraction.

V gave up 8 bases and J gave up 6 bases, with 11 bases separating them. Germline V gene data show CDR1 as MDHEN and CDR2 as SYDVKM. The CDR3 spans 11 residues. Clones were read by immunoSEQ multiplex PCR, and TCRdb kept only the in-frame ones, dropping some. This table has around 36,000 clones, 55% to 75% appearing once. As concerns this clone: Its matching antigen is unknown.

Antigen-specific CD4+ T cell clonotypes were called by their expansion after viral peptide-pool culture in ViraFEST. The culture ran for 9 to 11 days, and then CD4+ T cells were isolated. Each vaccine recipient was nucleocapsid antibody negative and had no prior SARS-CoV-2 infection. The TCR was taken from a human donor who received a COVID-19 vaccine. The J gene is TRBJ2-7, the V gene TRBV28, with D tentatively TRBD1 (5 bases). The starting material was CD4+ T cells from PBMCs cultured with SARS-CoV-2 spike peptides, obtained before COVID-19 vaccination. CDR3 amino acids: CASGGRGEQYF. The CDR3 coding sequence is TGTGCCAGCGGCGGTAGGGGCGAGCAGTACTTC.